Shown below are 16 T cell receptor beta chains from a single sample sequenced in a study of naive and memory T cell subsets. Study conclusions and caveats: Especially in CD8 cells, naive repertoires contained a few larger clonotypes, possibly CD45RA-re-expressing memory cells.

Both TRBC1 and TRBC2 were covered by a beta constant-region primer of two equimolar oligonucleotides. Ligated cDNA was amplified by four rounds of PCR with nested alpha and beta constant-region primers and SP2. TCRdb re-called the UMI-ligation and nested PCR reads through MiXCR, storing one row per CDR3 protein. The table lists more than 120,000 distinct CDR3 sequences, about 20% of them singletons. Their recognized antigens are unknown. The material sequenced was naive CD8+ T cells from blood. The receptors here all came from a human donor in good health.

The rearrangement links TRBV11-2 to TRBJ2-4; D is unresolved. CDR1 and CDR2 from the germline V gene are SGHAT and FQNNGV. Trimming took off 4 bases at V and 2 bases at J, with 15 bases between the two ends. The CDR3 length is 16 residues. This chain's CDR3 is CASSSHQRVPKNIQYF. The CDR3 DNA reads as TGTGCCAGCAGCTCCCACCAAAGGGTCCCCAAAAACATTCAGTACTTC.

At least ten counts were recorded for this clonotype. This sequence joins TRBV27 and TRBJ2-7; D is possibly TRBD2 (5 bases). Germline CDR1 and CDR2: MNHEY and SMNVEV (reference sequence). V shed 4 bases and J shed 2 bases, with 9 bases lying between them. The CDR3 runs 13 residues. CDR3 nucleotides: TGTGCCAGCAGTTATCCGGGGACCTACGAGCAGTACTTC. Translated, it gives CASSYPGTYEQYF.

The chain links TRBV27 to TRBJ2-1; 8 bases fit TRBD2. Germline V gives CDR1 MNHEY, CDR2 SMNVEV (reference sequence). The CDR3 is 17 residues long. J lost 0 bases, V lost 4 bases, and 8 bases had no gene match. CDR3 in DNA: TGTGCCAGCAGTTCCCAGACTAGCGCGAGCTCCTACAATGAGCAGTTCTTC. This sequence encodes CASSSQTSASSYNEQFF.

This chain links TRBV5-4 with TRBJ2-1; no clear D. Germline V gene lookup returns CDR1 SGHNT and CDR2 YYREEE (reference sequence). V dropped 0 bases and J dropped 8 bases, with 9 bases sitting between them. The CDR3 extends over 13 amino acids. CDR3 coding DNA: TGTGCCAGCAGCTTGGCCGGTGCCGATGAGCAGTTCTTC. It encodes CASSLAGADEQFF.

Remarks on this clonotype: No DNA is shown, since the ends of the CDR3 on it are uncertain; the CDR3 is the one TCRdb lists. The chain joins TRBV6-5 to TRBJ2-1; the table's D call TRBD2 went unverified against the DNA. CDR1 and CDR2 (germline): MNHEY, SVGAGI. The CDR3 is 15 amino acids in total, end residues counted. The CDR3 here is CASSSSTSGRDEQFF.

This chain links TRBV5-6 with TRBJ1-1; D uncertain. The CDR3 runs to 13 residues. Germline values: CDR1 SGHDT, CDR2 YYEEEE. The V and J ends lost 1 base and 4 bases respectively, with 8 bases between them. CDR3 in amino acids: CASSLNEVTEAFF. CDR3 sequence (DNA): TGTGCCAGCAGCTTGAACGAAGTCACTGAAGCTTTCTTT.

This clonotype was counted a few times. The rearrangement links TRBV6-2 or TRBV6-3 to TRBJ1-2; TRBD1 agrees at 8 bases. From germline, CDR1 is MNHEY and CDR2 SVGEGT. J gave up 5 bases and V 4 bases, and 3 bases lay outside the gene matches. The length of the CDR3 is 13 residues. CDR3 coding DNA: TGTGCCAGCAGTTCAGGGGGCGCTTATGGCTACACCTTC. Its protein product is CASSSGGAYGYTF.

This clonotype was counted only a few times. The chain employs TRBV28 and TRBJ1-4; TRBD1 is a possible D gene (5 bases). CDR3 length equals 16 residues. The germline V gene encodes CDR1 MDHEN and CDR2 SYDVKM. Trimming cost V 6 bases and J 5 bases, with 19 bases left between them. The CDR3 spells CASRAGEGRINEKLFF. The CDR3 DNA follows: TGTGCCAGCAGAGCGGGCGAGGGGCGTATCAATGAAAAACTGTTTTTT. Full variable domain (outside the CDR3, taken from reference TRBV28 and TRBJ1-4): DVKVTQSSRYLVKRTGEKVFLECVQDMDHENMFWYRQDPGLGLRLIYFSYDVKMKEKGDIPEGYSVSREKKERFSLILESASTNQTSMYLCASRAGEGRINEKLFFGSGTQLSVL.

CDR3 DNA: TGTGCCAGCAGTGAGTTCTTCGGACTAGCGGGGGGTTCGGCCTACAATGAGCAGTTCTTC. It encodes CASSEFFGLAGGSAYNEQFF. The chain links TRBV25-1 to TRBJ2-1, with 14 bases aligning to TRBD2. The CDR3 is 20 residues long. The J segment lost 2 bases and the V segment lost 3 bases, leaving 12 bases of the junction unmatched. From germline, CDR1 is MGHDK and CDR2 SYGVNS.

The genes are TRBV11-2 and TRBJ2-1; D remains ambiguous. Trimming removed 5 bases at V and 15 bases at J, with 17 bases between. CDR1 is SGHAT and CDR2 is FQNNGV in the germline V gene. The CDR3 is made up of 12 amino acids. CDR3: CASSAGLGFPFF. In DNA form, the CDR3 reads TGTGCCAGCAGCGCCGGTTTGGGCTTTCCGTTCTTC.

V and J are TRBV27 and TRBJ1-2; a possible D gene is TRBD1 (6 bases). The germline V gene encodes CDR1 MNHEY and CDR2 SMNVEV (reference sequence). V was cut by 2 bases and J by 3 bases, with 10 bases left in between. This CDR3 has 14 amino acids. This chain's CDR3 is CASSLTQGDYGYTF. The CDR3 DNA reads TGTGCCAGCAGTTTAACACAGGGAGACTATGGCTACACCTTC.

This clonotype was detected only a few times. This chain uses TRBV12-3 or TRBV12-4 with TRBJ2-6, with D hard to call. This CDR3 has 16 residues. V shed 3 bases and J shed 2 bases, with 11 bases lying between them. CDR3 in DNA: TGTGCCAGCAGTTTTGTTACGGCAGCTGGGGCCAACGTCCTGACTTTC. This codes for CASSFVTAAGANVLTF.

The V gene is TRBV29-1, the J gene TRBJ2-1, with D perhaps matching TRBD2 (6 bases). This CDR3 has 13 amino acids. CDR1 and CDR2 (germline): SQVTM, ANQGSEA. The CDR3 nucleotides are TGCAAAGCTCGGGACTCCAACTACAATGAGCAGTTCTTC. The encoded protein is CKARDSNYNEQFF.

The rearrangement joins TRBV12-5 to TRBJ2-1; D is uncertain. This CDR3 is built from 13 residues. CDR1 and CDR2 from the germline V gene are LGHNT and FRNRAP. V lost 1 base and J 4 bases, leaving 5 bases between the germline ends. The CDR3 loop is CASGLAVYNEQFF. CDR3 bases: TGTGCTAGTGGTTTGGCAGTTTACAATGAGCAGTTCTTC.

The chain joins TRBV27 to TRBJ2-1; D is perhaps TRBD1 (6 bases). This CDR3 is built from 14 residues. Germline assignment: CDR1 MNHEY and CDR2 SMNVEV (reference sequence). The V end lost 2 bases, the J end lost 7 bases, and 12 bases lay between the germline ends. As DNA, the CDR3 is TGTGCCAGCAGTTTACCAAACAGGGTGAATGAGCAGTTCTTC. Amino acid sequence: CASSLPNRVNEQFF.

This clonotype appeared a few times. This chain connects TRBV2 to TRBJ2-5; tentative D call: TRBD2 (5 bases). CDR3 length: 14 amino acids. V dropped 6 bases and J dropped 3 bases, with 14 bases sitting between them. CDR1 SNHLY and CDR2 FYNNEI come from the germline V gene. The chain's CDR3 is CASRRLLGEETQYF. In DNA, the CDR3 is TGTGCCAGCAGGAGACTACTCGGAGAAGAGACCCAGTACTTC.